A single sample gave rise to the 13 T cell receptor beta chains below, sequenced in a study of regulatory T cells in long-lasting Graves disease (dated by TCRdb to about 2021). This specimen's time point label, interpreted: persistent/refractory GD, antithyroid drugs over 5 years with positive TRAb. For both TCR sequencing and RNA sequencing, RNA was extracted from PBMCs using TRIzol. Libraries were made using multiplex PCR. The reads were generated on an Illumina HiSeq 4000. iRepertoire HTBI primers and Arm-PCR amplification of CDR3 regions were used to construct TCR beta libraries. The public reads were reprocessed in TCRdb via fastp at Q25 and MiXCR, keeping in-frame beta chains. Every distinct CDR3 protein forms one entry, paired with its most common genes and DNA. The sample has 310,000 or so distinct CDR3 sequences on record, around a fifth of them singletons. The top ten clones comprise roughly 29% of the sample.

Here the sequenced sample was peripheral blood mononuclear cells (PBMCs), taken when the disease was refractory, from a patient treated with antithyroid drugs. The source of these receptors is a female donor with Graves disease.

This clonotype was seen ten or more times. The CDR3 DNA follows: TGTGCCAGCGACGACAGGGACGAGAGGCCCCAGCATTTT. This encodes CASDDRDERPQHF. The chain has TRBV2 and TRBJ1-5; 7 bases line up with TRBD1. The CDR3 extends over 13 amino acids. CDR1 SNHLY and CDR2 FYNNEI come from the germline V gene. Trimming cost V 8 bases and J 9 bases; bases outside gene matches: 10.

This clonotype has just a few counts. The chain recombines TRBV7-3 with TRBJ1-1; 8 nucleotides match TRBD1. V lost 4 bases, J lost 5 bases, and 9 bases stayed unmatched. The CDR3 has 15 amino acids. Germline V CDR1 and CDR2: SGHTA, FQGTGA. The CDR3 spells CASSSRPRGLTEAFF. The CDR3 DNA sequence: TGTGCCAGCAGCTCCCGTCCCAGGGGGCTGACTGAAGCTTTCTTT.

This chain uses TRBV20-1 with TRBJ1-1; D not resolved. The CDR3 is made up of 11 amino acids. CDR1 is DFQATT, CDR2 SNEGSKA, per germline (reference sequence). V was clipped by 6 bases and J by 6 bases, with 11 bases between them. The DNA of the CDR3 is TGCAGTGCCATCCGGGGAGCTGAAGCTTTCTTT. This translates into CSAIRGAEAFF.

Comments on this clonotype: It is likely a read error, because the conserved phenylalanine at the end of the CDR3 is missing. The chain links TRBV15 to TRBJ2-7; tentative D call: TRBD2 (5 bases). Germline V gene lookup returns CDR1 LNHNV and CDR2 YYDKDF (reference sequence). Trimming removed 3 bases from V and 2 bases from J, with 11 bases in between. The CDR3 has 14 residues. The CDR3 nucleotides read TGTGCCACCAGCAGGAGACGGGGAACCTACGAGCAGTACCTC. This translates into CATSRRRGTYEQYL.

This clonotype occurred many times. This chain connects TRBV29-1 to TRBJ1-1; 7 nucleotides match TRBD1. CDR1 SQVTM and CDR2 ANQGSEA come from the germline V gene. V dropped 4 bases and J dropped 7; count of bases not matched to a gene: 9. The CDR3 consists of 13 residues. CDR3: CSVGHRGWGEAFF. DNA of the CDR3: TGCAGCGTTGGCCACAGGGGATGGGGTGAAGCTTTCTTT. Using reference TRBV29-1 and TRBJ1-1 for the parts outside the CDR3, the full variable domain is SAVISQKPSRDICQRGTSLTIQCQVDSQVTMMFWYRQQPGQSLTLIATANQGSEATYESGFVIDKFPISRPNLTFSTLTVSNMSPEDSSIYLCSVGHRGWGEAFFGQGTRLTVV.

This clonotype appeared many times. CDR3 region: CASSELRDQGTEAFF. The CDR3 nucleotides are TGCGCCAGCAGTGAGTTAAGGGATCAGGGCACTGAAGCTTTCTTT. This rearrangement joins TRBV10-2 to TRBJ1-1; tentative D call: TRBD1 (5 bases). The germline V gene encodes CDR1 WSHSY and CDR2 SAAADI. The V gene lost 1 base and the J gene lost 4 bases, with 13 bases spanning the gap. The CDR3 runs to 15 residues.

In this sample, this clonotype turned up many times. V is TRBV6-2 or TRBV6-3 and J is TRBJ2-6; no firm D call. The CDR3 is made up of 15 amino acids. The V and J ends lost 3 bases and 0 bases respectively, with 6 bases between them. Germline CDR1 and CDR2: MNHEY and SVGEGT. This chain's CDR3 is CASSYFGSGANVLTF. CDR3 sequence (DNA): TGTGCCAGCAGTTATTTTGGCTCTGGGGCCAACGTCCTGACTTTC.

This clonotype has ten or more counts. V usage is TRBV7-2 and J usage is TRBJ2-7; TRBD2 matches at 7 bases. The V segment lost 1 base and the J segment 9 bases; nucleotides outside the gene matches: 9. Germline V gene data show CDR1 as SGHTA and CDR2 as FQGNSA. The CDR3 has 14 amino acids. The chain's CDR3 is CASSLGGGRELQYF. CDR3 DNA: TGTGCCAGCAGCTTAGGAGGCGGGAGAGAATTGCAGTACTTC.

This chain uses TRBV19 with TRBJ1-5, with D perhaps matching TRBD1 (5 bases). Germline values: CDR1 LNHDA, CDR2 SQIVND (reference sequence). Trimming pared 11 bases from V and 7 bases from J, leaving 21 bases between. CDR3 length: 14 amino acids. CDR3: CASQVQGVWQPQHF. The CDR3 coding sequence is TGTGCCTCTCAGGTCCAGGGAGTCTGGCAGCCCCAGCATTTT.

V gene TRBV4-2 combines with J gene TRBJ2-5, with D perhaps given as TRBD1 or TRBD2 (5 bases each). CDR3 size: 14 residues. Trimming pared 3 bases from V and 5 bases from J, leaving 13 bases between. Germline V lookup: CDR1 LGHNA, CDR2 YNFKEQ. The CDR3 DNA sequence: TGTGCCAGCAGCCAGGGGGTAGCCGGGGAGACCCAGTACTTC. Protein sequence: CASSQGVAGETQYF.

This clonotype has just a few counts. The chain carries TRBV6-1 and TRBJ2-4; TRBD1 agrees at 9 bases. The CDR3 is made up of 20 amino acids. CDR1 and CDR2 (germline): MNHNS, SASEGT. The V and J ends lost 6 bases and 0 bases, in that order; junction bases with no gene match: 18. The CDR3 region is CASSALRQGGAPLAKNIQYF. The CDR3 DNA sequence: TGTGCCAGCAGCGCACTCCGACAGGGGGGGGCACCCTTAGCCAAAAACATTCAGTACTTC.

The chain combines TRBV14 with TRBJ2-7, with 11 bases aligning to TRBD1. CDR3 length equals 16 residues. V was clipped by 0 bases and J by 7 bases; unmatched bases: 8. Germline lookup yields CDR1 SGHDN and CDR2 FVKESK. The CDR3, as DNA: TGTGCCAGCAGCCAAGAGGACAGGGGGCGGGCTTGGGAGCAGTACTTC. Translation gives CASSQEDRGRAWEQYF.

The rearrangement links TRBV29-1 to TRBJ1-4; D possibly corresponds to TRBD1 (6 bases). The V gene lost 4 bases and the J gene lost 10 bases, with 10 bases spanning the gap. Germline V gene lookup returns CDR1 SQVTM and CDR2 ANQGSEA. This CDR3 is built from 11 residues. CDR3 nucleotides: TGCAGCGTTGGACAGGCTGGAAAACTGTTTTTT. Its translation: CSVGQAGKLFF. Full variable domain (outside the CDR3, taken from reference TRBV29-1 and TRBJ1-4): SAVISQKPSRDICQRGTSLTIQCQVDSQVTMMFWYRQQPGQSLTLIATANQGSEATYESGFVIDKFPISRPNLTFSTLTVSNMSPEDSSIYLCSVGQAGKLFFGSGTQLSVL.